The 5 T cell receptor beta chains given below trace back to one sample, sequenced in a study of STAT5B mutations in CD4+ large granular lymphocyte leukemia. Sequenced by immunoSEQ multiplex PCR; TCRdb stores in-frame clones only, minus some. Of tens of thousands of clones listed, 75% to 85% are singletons. The sequenced material came from CD4+ T cells from blood buffy coats. The receptors were sampled from a human donor in good health.

This chain uses TRBV7-2 with TRBJ1-1; D may be TRBD1 (5 bases). CDR1 SGHTA and CDR2 FQGNSA come from the germline V gene. This CDR3 region has 13 residues. V gave up 8 bases and J gave up 1 base, with 11 bases separating them. The CDR3 nucleotides read TGTGCCAGCGAGAGGGGCTCGAACACTGAAGCTTTCTTT. It encodes CASERGSNTEAFF.

The chain recombines TRBV27 with TRBJ2-1; D is perhaps TRBD1 (6 bases). There are 17 residues in the CDR3. The ends were cut back, 0 bases at V and 1 base at J, with 13 bases in the middle. Germline-derived CDR1 and CDR2 are MNHEY and SMNVEV (reference sequence). In nucleotides, the CDR3 is TGTGCCAGCAGTTTATCAAGGTGGCAGGGGTCCTACAATGAGCAGTTCTTC. Encoded protein: CASSLSRWQGSYNEQFF.

The chain employs TRBV6-1 and TRBJ1-2; D is possibly TRBD1 (5 bases). The V end was cut by 5 bases, the J end by 7 bases, with 11 bases between. The CDR3 contains 12 residues. Germline CDR1 is MNHNS and CDR2 is SASEGT. The CDR3 DNA sequence: TGTGCCAGCAGTCCCGGGACCCGTGGCTACACCTTC. Amino acids: CASSPGTRGYTF.

This clone was detected once. The rearrangement joins TRBV5-1 to TRBJ1-1, with D perhaps TRBD1 (6 bases). The CDR3 has 16 amino acids. The germline V gene encodes CDR1 SGHRS and CDR2 YFSETQ. Trimming shortened V by 4 bases and J by 3 bases, and 19 bases separated the two germline ends. The CDR3 protein is CASSRRPGQTDTEAFF. The CDR3 DNA sequence: TGCGCCAGCAGCCGACGTCCCGGACAGACTGACACTGAAGCTTTCTTT.

This clone was counted between two and nine times. This chain connects TRBV5-6 to TRBJ1-2, with 7 bases matching TRBD1. V shed 4 bases and J 2 bases; nucleotides not matched to a gene: 11. The CDR3 extends over 16 amino acids. Germline lookup yields CDR1 SGHDT and CDR2 YYEEEE. The chain's CDR3 is CASSKQRDSTNYGYTF. The CDR3 DNA reads TGTGCCAGCAGCAAACAGCGGGACAGCACAAACTATGGCTACACCTTC.